This passage covers 12 T cell receptor beta chains from one sample sequenced in a study of blood T cell repertoires in COVID-19. Sequenced by immunoSEQ multiplex PCR; TCRdb stores in-frame clones only, minus some. The sample lists 40,000 to 55,000 clones, 60% to 80% occurring once. Input material: peripheral blood. The source is a man in his 70s with acute or convalescent COVID-19.

The table lists this clone with a few counts. The chain's CDR3 is CASSLQGESGNTIYF. CDR3 nucleotides: TGTGCCAGCAGCCTTCAGGGGGAATCTGGAAACACCATATATTTT. The chain combines TRBV6-5 with TRBJ1-3; 7 bases are a match to TRBD1. This CDR3 region has 15 residues. CDR1 and CDR2 from the germline V gene are MNHEY and SVGAGI. J gave up 1 base and V 6 bases, and 6 bases lay outside the gene matches.

The table lists this clone with many counts. This sample also contains other DNA sequences that code for the same CDR3. The rearrangement joins TRBV19 to TRBJ1-1; TRBD1 aligns across 8 bases. The germline gives CDR1 LNHDA, CDR2 SQIVND (reference sequence). Losses at the gene ends were 5 bases for V and 4 bases for J; bases not matched to a gene: 6. This CDR3 comprises 14 residues. The CDR3: CASSATGGSTEAFF. CDR3 coding DNA: TGTGCCAGTAGTGCTACAGGGGGAAGCACTGAAGCTTTCTTT. Drawing the rest from reference TRBV19 and TRBJ1-1, the complete variable domain is DGGITQSPKYLFRKEGQNVTLSCEQNLNHDAMYWYRQDPGQGLRLIYYSQIVNDFQKGDIAEGYSVSREKKESFPLTVTSAQKNPTAFYLCASSATGGSTEAFFGQGTRLTVV.

This clone was counted between two and nine times. This chain joins TRBV6-2 or TRBV6-3 and TRBJ2-7; tentatively, D is TRBD1 (6 bases). V gave up 5 bases and J gave up 6 bases, with 23 bases separating them. Per germline, CDR1 MNHEY and CDR2 SVGEGT. The CDR3 consists of 16 residues. CDR3 in amino acids: CASSTYPGHGLSEQYF. As DNA, the CDR3 is TGTGCCAGCAGTACTTATCCGGGACATGGTCTCTCCGAGCAGTACTTC.

This chain links TRBV20-1 with TRBJ1-1; 7 bases match TRBD1. The CDR3 spans 15 residues. Germline loops: CDR1 DFQATT, CDR2 SNEGSKA (reference sequence). Trimming cost V 3 bases and J 3 bases; bases outside gene matches: 10. In nucleotides, the CDR3 is TGCAGTGCTAGTCAGGGGGTTTGGATGGACACTGAAGCTTTCTTT. The encoded protein is CSASQGVWMDTEAFF.

CDR3: CASSESWASGGAFPETQYF. The CDR3, as DNA: TGTGCCAGCAGTGAGAGCTGGGCTAGCGGGGGGGCCTTCCCAGAGACCCAGTACTTC. The chain carries TRBV2 and TRBJ2-5, with 12 bases fitting TRBD2. V trimming: 3 bases; J trimming: 4 bases; junction bases outside the gene matches: 15. Germline loops: CDR1 SNHLY, CDR2 FYNNEI. This CDR3 has 19 amino acids.

This chain uses TRBV2 with TRBJ1-2, with 12 bases identical to TRBD1. Germline V gene data show CDR1 as SNHLY and CDR2 as FYNNEI. This CDR3 has 13 amino acids. The V segment lost 8 bases and the J segment 7 bases; nucleotides outside the gene matches: 5. This CDR3 reads CASSGTGGSGYTF. The DNA of the CDR3 is TGTGCCAGCTCCGGGACAGGGGGCTCTGGCTACACCTTC.

The chain couples TRBV2 to TRBJ1-4; D is undetermined. The V end was cut by 1 base, the J end by 8 bases, with 11 bases between. This CDR3 spans 14 amino acids. Per the germline V gene, CDR1 is SNHLY and CDR2 is FYNNEI. The CDR3 sequence is CASSEGGSKEKLFF. The CDR3 DNA follows: TGTGCCAGCAGTGAAGGAGGGAGTAAGGAAAAACTGTTTTTT.

This chain uses TRBV18 with TRBJ2-5, with 10 nucleotides matching TRBD2. The germline V gene has CDR1 KGHSH and CDR2 LQKENI. V lost 3 bases to trimming and J lost 1 base; unmatched junction nucleotides: 8. This CDR3 region has 17 residues. The DNA for the CDR3 is TGTGCCAGCTCACCCACCTTAGCGGGGGGTTCCCAAGAGACCCAGTACTTC. This codes for CASSPTLAGGSQETQYF.

The rearrangement links TRBV10-2 to TRBJ2-1; unclear D gene. Germline assignment: CDR1 WSHSY and CDR2 SAAADI. V lost 3 bases and J 0 bases, leaving 3 bases between the germline ends. The CDR3 loop spans 13 amino acids. CDR3 protein: CASSDSSYNEQFF. The CDR3 DNA sequence: TGCGCCAGCAGTGATAGCTCCTACAATGAGCAGTTCTTC.

The chain uses TRBV19 and TRBJ2-6; TRBD1 agrees at 10 bases. Germline CDR1 LNHDA, CDR2 SQIVND (reference sequence). V gave up 10 bases and J gave up 5 bases; unmatched junction bases: 17. The CDR3 length is 18 residues. This CDR3 reads CATSSTGGGPVRANVLTF. CDR3 coding DNA: TGTGCCACCTCATCGACAGGGGGCGGGCCGGTAAGGGCCAACGTCCTGACTTTC.

This chain joins TRBV4-2 and TRBJ1-4; TRBD1 aligns across 8 bases. CDR3 length: 19 amino acids. CDR1 is LGHNA, CDR2 YNFKEQ, per germline. The trim removed 3 bases at V and 6 bases at J, leaving 18 bases unmatched. The CDR3 is CASSQVIGAGGSVDEKLFF. The CDR3 bases are TGTGCCAGCAGCCAGGTTATAGGGGCAGGGGGCTCGGTTGATGAAAAACTGTTTTTT.

Here the CDR3 reads CASSLYGGYYGYTF. The CDR3 DNA follows: TGTGCCAGCAGCTTGTACGGGGGGTACTATGGCTACACCTTC. The rearrangement links TRBV5-6 to TRBJ1-2, with a possible D match to TRBD1 (5 bases). Germline values: CDR1 SGHDT, CDR2 YYEEEE. This CDR3 region has 14 residues. The V end was cut by 1 base, the J end by 3 bases, with 10 bases between.